Given below is one T cell receptor beta chain in context. Germline assignment: CDR1 MNHEY and CDR2 SMNVEV (reference sequence). V was trimmed by 10 bases and J by 2 bases, leaving 23 bases between them. The CDR3 spans 16 residues. This table comes from immunoSEQ multiplex PCR, and its TCRdb copy is limited to in-frame clones, with some not included. The repertoire holds roughly 300,000 clones, with 91% as singletons. This sample is drawn from a study of blood T cell repertoires in COVID-19. This clonotype was sampled from a woman aged 25 to 45 with COVID-19, enrolled during active disease. The sequenced sample consisted of peripheral blood. The rearrangement joins TRBV27 to TRBJ2-5, with D perhaps matching TRBD2 (6 bases). CDR3 in DNA: TGTGCCACCCAGTCTCGGGGGAGTGGGCTTCAAGAGACCCAGTACTTC. Amino acids: CATQSRGSGLQETQYF.